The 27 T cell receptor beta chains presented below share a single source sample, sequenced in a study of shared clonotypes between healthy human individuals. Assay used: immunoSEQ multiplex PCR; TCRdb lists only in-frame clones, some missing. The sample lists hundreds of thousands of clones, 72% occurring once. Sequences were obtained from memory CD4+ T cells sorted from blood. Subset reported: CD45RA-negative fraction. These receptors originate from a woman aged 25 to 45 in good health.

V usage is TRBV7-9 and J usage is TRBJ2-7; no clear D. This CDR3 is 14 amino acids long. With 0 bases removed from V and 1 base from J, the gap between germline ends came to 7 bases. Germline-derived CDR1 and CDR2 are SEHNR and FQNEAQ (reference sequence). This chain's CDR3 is CASSLAQTSYEQYF. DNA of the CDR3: TGTGCCAGCAGCTTAGCCCAGACATCCTACGAGCAGTACTTC.

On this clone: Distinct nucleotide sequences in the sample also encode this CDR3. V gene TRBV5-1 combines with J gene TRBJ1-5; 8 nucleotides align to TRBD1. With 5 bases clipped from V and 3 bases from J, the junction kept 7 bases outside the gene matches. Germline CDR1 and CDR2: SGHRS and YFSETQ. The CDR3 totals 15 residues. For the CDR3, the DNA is TGCGCCAGCAGTCACGGGACAGGTTCCAATCAGCCCCAGCATTTT. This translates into CASSHGTGSNQPQHF.

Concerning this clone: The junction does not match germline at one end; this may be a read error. Here the CDR3 DNA reads TGTGCCAGTAGTGTAGAAGCAACTAATGAAAAACTGTTTTTT. Amino acid sequence: CASSVEATNEKLFF. V and J are TRBV19 and TRBJ1-4; no reliable D call. Germline CDR1 reads LNHDA; CDR2 reads SQIVND (reference sequence). The CDR3 is 14 residues long. Supplemented by reference TRBV19 and TRBJ1-4, the full variable domain reads DGGITQSPKYLFRKEGQNVTLSCEQNLNHDAMYWYRQDPGQGLRLIYYSQIVNDFQKGDIAEGYSVSREKKESFPLTVTSAQKNPTAFYLCASSVEATNEKLFFGSGTQLSVL.

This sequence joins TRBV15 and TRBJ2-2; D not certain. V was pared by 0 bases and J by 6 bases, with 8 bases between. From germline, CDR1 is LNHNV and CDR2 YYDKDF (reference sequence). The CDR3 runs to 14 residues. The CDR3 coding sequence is TGTGCCACCAGCAGAGATACCCGGGCCGGGGAGCTGTTTTTT. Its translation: CATSRDTRAGELFF.

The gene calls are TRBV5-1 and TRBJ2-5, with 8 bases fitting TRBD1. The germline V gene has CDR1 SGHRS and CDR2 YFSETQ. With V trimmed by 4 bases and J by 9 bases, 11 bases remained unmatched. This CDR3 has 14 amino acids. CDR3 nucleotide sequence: TGCGCCAGCAGCACAGGACAGGGTACTGATTCCCAGTACTTC. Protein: CASSTGQGTDSQYF.

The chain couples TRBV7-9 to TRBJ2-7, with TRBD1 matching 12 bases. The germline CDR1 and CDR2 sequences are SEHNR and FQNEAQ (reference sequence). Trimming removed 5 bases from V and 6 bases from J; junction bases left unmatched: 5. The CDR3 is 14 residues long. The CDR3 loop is CASSPGQGATEQYF. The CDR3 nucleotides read TGTGCCAGCAGCCCGGGACAGGGGGCGACCGAGCAGTACTTC.

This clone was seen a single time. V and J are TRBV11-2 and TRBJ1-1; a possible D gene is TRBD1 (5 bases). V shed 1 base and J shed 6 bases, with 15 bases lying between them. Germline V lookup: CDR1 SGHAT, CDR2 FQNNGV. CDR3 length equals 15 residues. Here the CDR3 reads CASSLGGVGRAEAFF. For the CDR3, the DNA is TGTGCCAGCAGCTTAGGAGGGGTCGGGCGCGCTGAAGCTTTCTTT.

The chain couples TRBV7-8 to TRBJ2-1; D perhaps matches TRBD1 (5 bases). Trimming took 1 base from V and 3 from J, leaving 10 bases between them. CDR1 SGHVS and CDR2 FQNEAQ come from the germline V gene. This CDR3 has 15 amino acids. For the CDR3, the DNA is TGTGCCAGCAGCTTAGGCAGGGATTTCTACAATGAGCAGTTCTTC. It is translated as CASSLGRDFYNEQFF.

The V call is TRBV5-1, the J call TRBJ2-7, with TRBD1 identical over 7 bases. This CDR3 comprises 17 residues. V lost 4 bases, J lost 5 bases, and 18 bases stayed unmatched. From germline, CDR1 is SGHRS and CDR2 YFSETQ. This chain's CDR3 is CASSPVPKMTGLHEQYF. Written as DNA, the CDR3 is TGCGCCAGCAGCCCGGTGCCAAAGATGACAGGGCTCCACGAGCAGTACTTC.

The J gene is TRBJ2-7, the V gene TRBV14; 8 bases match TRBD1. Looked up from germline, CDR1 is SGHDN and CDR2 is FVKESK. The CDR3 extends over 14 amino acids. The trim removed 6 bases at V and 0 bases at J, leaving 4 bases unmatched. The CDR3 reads CASRRTGNSYEQYF. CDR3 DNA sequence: TGTGCCAGCAGAAGGACAGGGAACTCCTACGAGCAGTACTTC.

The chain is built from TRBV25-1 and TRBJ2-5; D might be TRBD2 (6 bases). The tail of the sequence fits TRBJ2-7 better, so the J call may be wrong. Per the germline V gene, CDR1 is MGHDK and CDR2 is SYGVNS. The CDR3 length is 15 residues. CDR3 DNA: TGTGCCAGCAGTGGACCCGGGACTCCTTCCTACGAGCAGTACTTC. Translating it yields CASSGPGTPSYEQYF.

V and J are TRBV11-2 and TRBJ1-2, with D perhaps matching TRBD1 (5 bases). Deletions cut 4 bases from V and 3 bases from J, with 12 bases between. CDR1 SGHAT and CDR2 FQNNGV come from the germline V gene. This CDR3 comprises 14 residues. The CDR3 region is CASSYGTADYGYTF. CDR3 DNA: TGTGCCAGCAGCTACGGGACGGCTGACTATGGCTACACCTTC.

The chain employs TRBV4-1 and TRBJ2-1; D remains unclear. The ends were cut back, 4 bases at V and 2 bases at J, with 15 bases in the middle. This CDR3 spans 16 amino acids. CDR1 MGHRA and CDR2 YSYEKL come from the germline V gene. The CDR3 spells CASSPPMGSPYNEQFF. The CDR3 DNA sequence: TGCGCCAGCAGCCCCCCGATGGGATCCCCCTACAATGAGCAGTTCTTC.

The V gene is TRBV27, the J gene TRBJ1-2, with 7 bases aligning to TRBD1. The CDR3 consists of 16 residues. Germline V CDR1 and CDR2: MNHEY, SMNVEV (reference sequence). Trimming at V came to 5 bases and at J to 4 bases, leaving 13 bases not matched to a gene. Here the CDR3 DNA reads TGTGCCAGCAGTGCGGCCGCACAGGGGAGAACCTATGGCTACACCTTC. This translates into CASSAAAQGRTYGYTF.

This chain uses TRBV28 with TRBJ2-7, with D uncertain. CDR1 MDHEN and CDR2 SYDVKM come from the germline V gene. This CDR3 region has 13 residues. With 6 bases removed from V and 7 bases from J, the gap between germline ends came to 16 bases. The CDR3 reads CASSSRPVVEQYF. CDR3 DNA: TGTGCCAGCAGCTCCAGACCCGTAGTGGAGCAGTACTTC.

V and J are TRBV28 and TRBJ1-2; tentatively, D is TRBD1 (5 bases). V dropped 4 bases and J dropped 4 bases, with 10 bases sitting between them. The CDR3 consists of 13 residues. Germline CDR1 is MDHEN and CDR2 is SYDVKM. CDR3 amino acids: CASSYQGGYGYTF. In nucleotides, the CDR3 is TGTGCCAGCAGTTACCAGGGAGGCTATGGCTACACCTTC.

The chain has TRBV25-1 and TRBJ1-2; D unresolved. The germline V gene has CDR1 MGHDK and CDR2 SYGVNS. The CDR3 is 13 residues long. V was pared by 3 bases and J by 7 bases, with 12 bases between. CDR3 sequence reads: CASSDTGGTGYTF. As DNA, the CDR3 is TGTGCCAGCAGTGATACGGGAGGCACTGGCTACACCTTC.

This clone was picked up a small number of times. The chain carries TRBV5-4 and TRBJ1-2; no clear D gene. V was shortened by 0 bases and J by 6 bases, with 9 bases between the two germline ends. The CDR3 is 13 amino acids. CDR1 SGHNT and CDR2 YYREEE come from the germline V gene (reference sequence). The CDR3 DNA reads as TGTGCCAGCAGCTTGGTCGGACCGGATGGCTACACCTTC. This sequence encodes CASSLVGPDGYTF.

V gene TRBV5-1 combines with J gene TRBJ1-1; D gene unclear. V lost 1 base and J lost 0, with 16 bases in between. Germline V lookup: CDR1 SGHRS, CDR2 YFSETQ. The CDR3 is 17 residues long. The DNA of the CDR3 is TGCGCCAGCAGCTTGAGCCGTGTTTCCCTAATGAACACTGAAGCTTTCTTT. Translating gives CASSLSRVSLMNTEAFF.

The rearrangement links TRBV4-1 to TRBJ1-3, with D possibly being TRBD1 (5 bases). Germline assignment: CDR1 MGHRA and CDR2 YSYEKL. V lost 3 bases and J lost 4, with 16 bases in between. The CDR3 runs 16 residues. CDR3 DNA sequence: TGCGCCAGCAGCCAGTCCGGCACCAACAGGGGAAACACCATATATTTT. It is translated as CASSQSGTNRGNTIYF.

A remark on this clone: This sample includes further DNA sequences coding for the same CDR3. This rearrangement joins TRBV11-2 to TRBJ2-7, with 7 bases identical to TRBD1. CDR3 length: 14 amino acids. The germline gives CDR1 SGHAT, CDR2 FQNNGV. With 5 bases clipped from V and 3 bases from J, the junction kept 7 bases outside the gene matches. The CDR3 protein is CASSQQRDSYEQYF. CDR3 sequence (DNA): TGTGCCAGCAGCCAGCAGAGGGACAGCTACGAGCAGTACTTC. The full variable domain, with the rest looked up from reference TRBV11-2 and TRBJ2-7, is EAGVAQSPRYKIIEKRQSVAFWCNPISGHATLYWYQQILGQGPKLLIQFQNNGVVDDSQLPKDRFSAERLKGVDSTLKIQPAKLEDSAVYLCASSQQRDSYEQYFGPGTRLTVT.

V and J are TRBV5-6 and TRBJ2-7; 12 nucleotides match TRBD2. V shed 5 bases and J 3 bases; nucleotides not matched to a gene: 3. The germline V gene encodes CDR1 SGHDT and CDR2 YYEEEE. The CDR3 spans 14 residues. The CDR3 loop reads CASRTSGRVYEQYF. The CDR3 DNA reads TGTGCCAGCAGGACTAGCGGGAGAGTCTACGAGCAGTACTTC.

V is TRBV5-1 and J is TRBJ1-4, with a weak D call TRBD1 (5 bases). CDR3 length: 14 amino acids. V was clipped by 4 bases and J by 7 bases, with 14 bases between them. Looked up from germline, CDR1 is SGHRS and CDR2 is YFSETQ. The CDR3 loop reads CASSGGTVGEKLFF. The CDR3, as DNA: TGCGCCAGCAGCGGCGGGACTGTCGGTGAAAAACTGTTTTTT. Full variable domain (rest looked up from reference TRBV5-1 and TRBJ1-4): KAGVTQTPRYLIKTRGQQVTLSCSPISGHRSVSWYQQTPGQGLQFLFEYFSETQRNKGNFPGRFSGRQFSNSRSEMNVSTLELGDSALYLCASSGGTVGEKLFFGSGTQLSVL.

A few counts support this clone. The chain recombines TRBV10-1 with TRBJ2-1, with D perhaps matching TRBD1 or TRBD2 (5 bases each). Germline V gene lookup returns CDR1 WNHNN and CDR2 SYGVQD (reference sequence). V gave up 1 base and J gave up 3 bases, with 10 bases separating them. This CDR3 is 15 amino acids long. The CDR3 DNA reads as TGCGCCAGCAGTGAGTTTGTGGGGGACTACAATGAGCAGTTCTTC. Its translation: CASSEFVGDYNEQFF.

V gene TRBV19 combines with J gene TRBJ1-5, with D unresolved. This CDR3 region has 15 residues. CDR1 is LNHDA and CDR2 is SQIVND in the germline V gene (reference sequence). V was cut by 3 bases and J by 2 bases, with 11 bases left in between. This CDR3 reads CASSIEGWGNQPQHF. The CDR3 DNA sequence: TGTGCCAGTAGTATCGAAGGTTGGGGCAATCAGCCCCAGCATTTT. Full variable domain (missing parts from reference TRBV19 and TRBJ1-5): DGGITQSPKYLFRKEGQNVTLSCEQNLNHDAMYWYRQDPGQGLRLIYYSQIVNDFQKGDIAEGYSVSREKKESFPLTVTSAQKNPTAFYLCASSIEGWGNQPQHFGDGTRLSIL.

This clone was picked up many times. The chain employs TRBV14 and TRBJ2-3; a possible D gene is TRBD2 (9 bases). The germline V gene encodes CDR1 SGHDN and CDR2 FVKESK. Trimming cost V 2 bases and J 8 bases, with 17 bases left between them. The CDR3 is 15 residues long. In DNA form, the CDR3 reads TGTGCCAGCAGCCAACCTAGCGGGACAGGTGGTACGCAGTATTTT. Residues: CASSQPSGTGGTQYF.

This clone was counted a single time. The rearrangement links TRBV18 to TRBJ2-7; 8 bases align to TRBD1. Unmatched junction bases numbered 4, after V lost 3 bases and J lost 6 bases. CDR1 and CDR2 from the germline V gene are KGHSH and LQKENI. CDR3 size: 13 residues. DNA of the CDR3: TGTGCCAGCTCACCCCTGGACAGGGCCGAGCAGTACTTC. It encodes CASSPLDRAEQYF.